This T cell receptor beta chain came from a study of regulatory T cells in long-lasting Graves disease. The TCR beta library used iRepertoire HTBI primers with Arm-PCR amplification of CDR3. MiXCR was run by TCRdb on the multiplex PCR reads, yielding one entry per CDR3 protein. The table lists hundreds of thousands of distinct CDR3 sequences, approximately 16% of them singletons, with approximately 12% in the top ten. This clonotype was found a few times. Time point reported: newly diagnosed GD, antithyroid drugs for less than 3 months. From RNA extracted from PBMCs, the TCR library was made. The CDR3 is 15 residues long. The V gene's germline CDR1 is MGHRA and CDR2 YSYEKL. Between the trimmed V and J ends, which lost 6 bases and 5 bases, there was a span of 19 bases. This sample also belongs to another study, concerning T cells in Graves' hyperthyroidism and ophthalmopathy.

The specimen was peripheral blood mononuclear cells (PBMCs), collected at new diagnosis, from a patient treated with antithyroid drugs. The V gene is TRBV4-1, the J gene TRBJ1-2, with a weak D call TRBD1 (5 bases). This TCR came from a man between 18 and 35 years old with Graves disease. The CDR3 protein is CASSSWGSSSYGYTF. The CDR3 DNA follows: TGCGCCAGCAGTTCTTGGGGCAGCTCAAGTTATGGCTACACCTTC.